One and the same sample provided the 15 T cell receptor beta chains below, sequenced in a study of human thymus T cells. Using immunoSEQ multiplex PCR, the repertoire was profiled, and TCRdb retains in-frame clones only, with some absent. The sample has roughly 77,000 clones, 90% to 95% seen once. The study used thymus tissue resected during corrective heart surgery. Sequencing input: thymus tissue. The source of these receptors is a girl in the first two years of life with a congenital heart defect but otherwise immunologically healthy.

The chain links TRBV7-9 to TRBJ1-2, with D tentatively TRBD1 (6 bases). The CDR3 extends over 15 amino acids. Trimming shortened V by 5 bases and J by 4 bases, and 17 bases separated the two germline ends. Germline values: CDR1 SEHNR, CDR2 FQNEAQ (reference sequence). The CDR3 DNA is TGTGCCAGCAGCCAGGGGCCAGTCGGGCGCTATGGCTACACCTTC. Amino acid sequence: CASSQGPVGRYGYTF.

The chain recombines TRBV10-2 with TRBJ2-7, with 8 bases that match TRBD2. The V gene end was trimmed by 6 bases and the J gene end by 5 bases; junction bases not matched to a gene: 6. This CDR3 has 13 amino acids. Germline CDR1 is WSHSY and CDR2 is SAAADI. The CDR3 loop reads CASRVTSAHEQYF. In DNA, the CDR3 is TGCGCCAGCAGGGTGACTAGCGCCCACGAGCAGTACTTC.

The genes are TRBV25-1 and TRBJ2-3; a possible D gene is TRBD1 (6 bases). The germline V gene has CDR1 MGHDK and CDR2 SYGVNS. V was pared by 6 bases and J by 6 bases, with 19 bases between. The length of the CDR3 is 15 residues. The CDR3: CASRPTGVKGDTQYF. The CDR3 DNA sequence: TGTGCCAGCAGGCCGACAGGCGTTAAGGGGGATACGCAGTATTTT.

The V and J genes are TRBV15 and TRBJ2-7; D possibly matches TRBD1 or TRBD2 (5 bases each). The germline V and J ends were trimmed by 5 bases and 3 bases, with 26 bases remaining between them. Germline V gene sequence: CDR1 LNHNV, CDR2 YYDKDF (reference sequence). The CDR3 loop spans 18 amino acids. DNA for the CDR3: TGTGCCACCAGCTCCCCGGGACGCAATACAAATCCAGGCTACGAGCAGTACTTC. This codes for CATSSPGRNTNPGYEQYF.

J is TRBJ2-1 and V is TRBV5-1; 7 positions agree with TRBD2. The J segment lost 8 bases and the V segment lost 4 bases, leaving 9 bases of the junction unmatched. The CDR3 consists of 14 residues. Germline CDR1 and CDR2: SGHRS and YFSETQ. CDR3 sequence (DNA): TGCGCCAGCAGCCGGACTAGTCTCGTTGATGAGCAGTTCTTC. Encoded protein: CASSRTSLVDEQFF.

The genes are TRBV5-8 and TRBJ1-5; D unresolved. V dropped 2 bases and J dropped 0 bases, with 9 bases sitting between them. Germline V lookup: CDR1 SGHTS, CDR2 YDEGEE. The CDR3 has 15 amino acids. DNA for the CDR3: TGTGCCAGCAGCTTTAGACCTTATAGCAATCAGCCCCAGCATTTT. It is translated as CASSFRPYSNQPQHF.

The chain carries TRBV5-1 and TRBJ2-1; a weak D match, TRBD2 (5 bases). This CDR3 region has 12 residues. Germline CDR1 SGHRS, CDR2 YFSETQ. The germline V and J ends were trimmed by 9 bases and 10 bases, with 17 bases remaining between them. CDR3 coding DNA: TGCGCCACTGAGGGATTGACGGGAGAGCAGTTCTTC. It is translated as CATEGLTGEQFF.

The chain is built from TRBV6-5 and TRBJ1-5; D might be TRBD1 (5 bases). Germline CDR1 reads MNHEY; CDR2 reads SVGAGI. This CDR3 has 15 residues. Trimming took off 5 bases at V and 5 bases at J, with 16 bases between the two ends. The CDR3 here is CASSPAGTVDQPQHF. The CDR3 coding sequence is TGTGCCAGCAGTCCTGCCGGGACGGTCGATCAGCCCCAGCATTTT.

V and J are TRBV5-1 and TRBJ2-7; D may correspond to TRBD1 or TRBD2 (5 bases each). The germline V gene has CDR1 SGHRS and CDR2 YFSETQ. The V and J ends lost 2 bases and 5 bases respectively, with 20 bases between them. The CDR3 consists of 16 residues. The CDR3 DNA is TGCGCCAGCAGCTTATACGGGGCCCGTGCTGGGAACGAGCAGTACTTC. The encoded protein is CASSLYGARAGNEQYF.

This chain joins TRBV29-1 and TRBJ2-3, with TRBD1 matching 8 bases. With V trimmed by 6 bases and J by 0 bases, 5 bases remained unmatched. This CDR3 is 14 amino acids long. Germline V CDR1 and CDR2: SQVTM, ANQGSEA. The CDR3 sequence: CSVWDRSSTDTQYF. The DNA of the CDR3 is TGCAGCGTCTGGGACAGGTCTAGCACAGATACGCAGTATTTT.

Here the CDR3 reads CASSLVNWREVSTGELFF. Here the CDR3 DNA reads TGTGCCAGCAGCTTAGTAAATTGGCGGGAGGTCTCCACCGGGGAGCTGTTTTTT. The genes are TRBV11-2 and TRBJ2-2, with 8 bases identical to TRBD2. V gave up 1 base and J gave up 4 bases; unmatched junction bases: 11. The CDR3 has 18 amino acids. Germline-derived CDR1 and CDR2 are SGHAT and FQNNGV.

This sequence joins TRBV19 and TRBJ2-7; D may be TRBD1 or TRBD2 (5 bases each). The germline V gene has CDR1 LNHDA and CDR2 SQIVND (reference sequence). This CDR3 contains 18 residues. V dropped 0 bases and J dropped 3 bases, with 21 bases sitting between them. In DNA form, the CDR3 reads TGTGCCAGTAGTATAGATGGCTTGACGGCGATGGGGGTCTACGAGCAGTACTTC. This codes for CASSIDGLTAMGVYEQYF.

The rearrangement links TRBV4-3 to TRBJ2-2, with TRBD1 matching over 9 bases. Germline-derived CDR1 and CDR2 are LGHNA and YSLEER. V shed 0 bases and J 1 base; nucleotides not matched to a gene: 3. The CDR3 has 17 residues. The CDR3: CASSQDPGQGNTGELFF. Here the CDR3 DNA reads TGCGCCAGCAGCCAAGATCCGGGACAGGGGAACACCGGGGAGCTGTTTTTT.

The rearrangement joins TRBV11-2 to TRBJ2-7; a weak D match, TRBD2 (6 bases). Germline CDR1 and CDR2: SGHAT and FQNNGV. Trimming took 1 base from V and 5 from J, leaving 9 bases between them. The CDR3 has 13 residues. This chain's CDR3 is CASSLVSSDEQYF. The CDR3 coding sequence is TGTGCCAGCAGCTTAGTATCTAGCGACGAGCAGTACTTC.

This chain links TRBV5-1 with TRBJ2-4; the D call may be TRBD1 or TRBD2 (5 bases each). Looked up from germline, CDR1 is SGHRS and CDR2 is YFSETQ. The CDR3 contains 17 residues. V was trimmed by 0 bases and J by 3 bases, leaving 16 bases between them. CDR3 in DNA: TGCGCCAGCAGCTTGGCCGGCAGCCATGGGGGCAAAAACATTCAGTACTTC. This encodes CASSLAGSHGGKNIQYF.